The T cell receptor beta chain under discussion was sequenced for a study of control samples from healthy donors and cancer patients. Germline lookup yields CDR1 LNHDA and CDR2 SQIVND (reference sequence). CDR3 length: 15 amino acids. The V gene lost 2 bases and the J gene lost 7 bases, with 18 bases spanning the gap. Generated by immunoSEQ multiplex PCR, the TCRdb table keeps only in-frame clones and is missing some. This table has roughly 150,000 clones, 93% appearing once. This rearrangement joins TRBV19 to TRBJ2-7, with D maybe TRBD1 (6 bases). Sequenced material: blood. This TCR derives from a man aged 18-30 years in good health. The CDR3 region has the DNA TGTGCCAGTAGTATATTTTCCAGGGGTCTAGAGGAGCAGTACTTC. It encodes CASSIFSRGLEEQYF.